These T cell receptor beta chains were read from a single sample in a study of shared clonotypes between healthy human individuals. Sequenced by immunoSEQ multiplex PCR; TCRdb stores in-frame clones only, minus some. The data hold roughly 2.6 million clones, with more than 90% observed a single time. Material for sequencing was naive CD4+ T cells sorted from blood. These receptors were obtained from a man younger than 30 in good health. CDR3s leave out the opening cysteine and the closing phenylalanine or tryptophan. The order of the fields is J gene, V gene, CDR3 length, CDR3 protein.

TRBJ1-1,TRBV30,12,AWSRGGLNTEAF
TRBJ2-7,TRBV7-2,14,ASSLASLIGAGEQY
TRBJ2-5,TRBV28,12,ASSLGLAQETQY
-,TRBV18,14,ASSRLRAESSYEQY
TRBJ1-2,TRBV5-1,12,ASRQGALGYGYT
TRBJ1-6,TRBV6-1,12,ASSGTGLSSPLH
TRBJ1-2,TRBV6-1,13,ASSDSPKGRYGYT
TRBJ1-2,TRBV30,10,AWKETNYGYT
TRBJ2-7,TRBV5-4,12,ASSIGQAPYEQY
TRBJ2-5,TRBV18,14,ASSPPTSQGRETQY
TRBJ1-2,TRBV14,9,ASRGQGGYT
TRBJ2-7,TRBV11-2,12,ASSPAPTLYEQY
TRBJ1-2,TRBV27,14,ASRTQGQGTNYGYT
TRBJ1-1,TRBV6-5,10,ASSIQGAKAF
TRBJ1-2,TRBV19,15,ASTRGRLDLSDYGYT
TRBJ2-7,TRBV6-5,12,ASTRDTIPSEQY
TRBJ2-4,TRBV5-6,11,ASSPMAGNIQY
TRBJ2-1,TRBV30,11,AWSPRTGERQF
TRBJ1-1,TRBV30,12,AWSLGSLNTEAF
TRBJ1-4,TRBV19,13,ASSIKQGGNEKLF
TRBJ2-1,TRBV28,9,ASSLSFEQF
TRBJ1-1,TRBV5-5,15,ASSLEATELLNTEAF
TRBJ2-5,TRBV30,13,AWSVNRGVVETQY
TRBJ1-2,TRBV5-1,14,ASSPKQQGAWYGYT
TRBJ2-2,TRBV7-7,12,ASSLGHNTGELF
TRBJ1-3,TRBV7-9,12,ASSLEVGGNTIY
TRBJ2-7,TRBV5-3,10,ARSFGSSEQY
TRBJ2-7,TRBV5-1,11,ASSDPGAYEQY
TRBJ1-3,TRBV25-1,13,ASSEYGGRGNTIY
TRBJ1-1,TRBV5-4,13,ASSLAGSLNTEAF
TRBJ1-4,TRBV7-9,14,ASSLEGGSRGEKLF
TRBJ2-7,TRBV9,13,ASSAYDTQAYEQY
TRBJ1-1,TRBV5-1,12,ASSLGGTGNEAF
TRBJ1-5,TRBV23-1,16,ASSQYSFFAESNQPQH
TRBJ2-2,TRBV2,13,ASYPGQGKDGELF